This T cell receptor beta chain comes out of a study of CD8+ T cells in alopecia areata. Stated treatment: oral pan-JAK inhibitor, 5-10 mg twice daily. It was from alopecia areata patients that lesional scalp punch biopsies and peripheral blood were collected. RNA was extracted and reverse transcribed into cDNA as the sequencing template. This table comes from immunoSEQ multiplex PCR, and its TCRdb copy is limited to in-frame clones, with some not included. The table has 150,000 to 200,000 clones, 60% to 75% seen once. Specimen: CD4+ T cells sorted from blood, collected at week 24, from a patient treated with tofacitinib. The clonotype comes from a human donor with alopecia areata.

The CDR3 nucleotides read TGTGCCAGCAGTTTTTTCCAGAGCACAGATACGCAGTATTTT. Protein sequence: CASSFFQSTDTQYF. The rearrangement links TRBV27 to TRBJ2-3; unclear D gene. CDR3 length: 14 amino acids. Germline CDR1 reads MNHEY; CDR2 reads SMNVEV (reference sequence). With 3 bases removed from V and 0 bases from J, the gap between germline ends came to 7 bases.